This T cell receptor beta chain appears in the sequencing data of a study of graft-versus-host responses after intestinal transplantation. Across the whole study: Induction using anti-thymocyte globulin, followed by tacrolimus and steroids for roughly 3 years, was given to all recipients.

Study-wide results and caveats: Allografts of one patient group, those with graft-donor T cell macrochimerism, had high graft-versus-host to host-versus-graft clonal ratios.

CDR1 is MNHNY and CDR2 is SVGAGI in the germline V gene (reference sequence). The CDR3 is made up of 15 amino acids. Trimming pared 4 bases from V and 5 bases from J, leaving 12 bases between. Measured with immunoSEQ multiplex PCR; TCRdb has only the in-frame clones, and not every one. The sample consists of over 85,000 clones, about 95% of them appearing once. In this sample, this clone turned up once. Its antigen is not identified. This receptor was identified in a human donor who was the organ donor for an intestinal transplant. The source material was unstimulated CD4+ T cells sorted from spleen or lymph node cells, sampled before transplant. The chain links TRBV6-6 to TRBJ1-6; D call uncertain. CDR3 in amino acids: CASSFLRSNNSPLHF. The DNA for the CDR3 is TGTGCCAGCAGTTTTCTCCGAAGTAATAATTCACCCCTCCACTTT.